A selection of T cell receptor beta chains follows, all from one sample in a study of T cell repertoires in cytomegalovirus infection. These receptors have no known antigen. Via MiXCR, TCRdb re-called the reads, giving one row per CDR3 protein. The sample lists about 770,000 distinct CDR3 sequences, under 35% occurring once. Specimen: cultured CD8+ T cells from PBMCs, collected from culture after CMV antigen stimulation. The receptor set was obtained from a human donor in good health (CMV status not recorded). Some clones in this sample may be carry-over from other donors' samples. Each CDR3 is given without its conserved first and last residue. Fields, in order: V gene, J gene, CDR3 length, CDR3 protein.

v_gene: TRBV7-8
j_gene: TRBJ1-1
len: 15
CDR3aa: ASSLEGTGEGKREAF

v_gene: TRBV7-6
j_gene: TRBJ2-2
len: 15
CDR3aa: ASSPGPSGGASGKLF

v_gene: TRBV7-9
j_gene: TRBJ2-5
len: 13
CDR3aa: ASSSLDSSQETQY

v_gene: TRBV3-1
j_gene: TRBJ2-2
len: 14
CDR3aa: ASSQAAGEYTGELF

v_gene: TRBV7-8
j_gene: TRBJ2-7
len: 13
CDR3aa: VSQSGTGLTYEQY

v_gene: TRBV7-9
j_gene: TRBJ2-3
len: 13
CDR3aa: ASSSRTSSADTQY

v_gene: TRBV6-2/TRBV6-3
j_gene: TRBJ1-1
len: 12
CDR3aa: ASLRDAACTEAF

v_gene: TRBV6-1
j_gene: TRBJ1-6
len: 11
CDR3aa: ASSVQRFSPLH

v_gene: TRBV29-1
j_gene: TRBJ2-1
len: 13
CDR3aa: SVPTSGGLYNEQF

v_gene: TRBV19
j_gene: TRBJ2-1
len: 12
CDR3aa: ASSPVDGLHEQF

v_gene: TRBV27
j_gene: TRBJ2-1
len: 17
CDR3aa: ASSPRTSGGIGLRNEQF

v_gene: TRBV25-1
j_gene: TRBJ2-1
len: 13
CDR3aa: ASRTSGGRYNEQF

v_gene: TRBV6-5
j_gene: TRBJ1-2
len: 15
CDR3aa: ASSYSRQIATNYGYT

v_gene: TRBV7-6
j_gene: TRBJ2-2
len: 15
CDR3aa: ASSLAYPGANTGELF

v_gene: TRBV27
j_gene: TRBJ1-5
len: 11
CDR3aa: ASSSTGYQPQH

v_gene: TRBV6-6
j_gene: TRBJ2-3
len: 15
CDR3aa: ASSYSLAGTSTDTQY

v_gene: TRBV4-1
j_gene: TRBJ1-6
len: 13
CDR3aa: ASSHRTGANSPLH

v_gene: TRBV7-9
j_gene: TRBJ2-6
len: 13
CDR3aa: ASSLSTAGANVLT

v_gene: TRBV7-6
j_gene: TRBJ2-1
len: 11
CDR3aa: ATQEDAYNEQF

v_gene: TRBV12-5
j_gene: TRBJ1-4
len: 18
CDR3aa: ASGLLFRAAPLSTNEKLF

v_gene: TRBV25-1
j_gene: TRBJ2-5
len: 14
CDR3aa: ASSGARAPRGETQY

v_gene: TRBV4-1
j_gene: TRBJ2-3
len: 14
CDR3aa: ASSPDAGWNTDTQY

v_gene: TRBV11-2
j_gene: NA
len: 13
CDR3aa: ASSNFMTGQGTQF

v_gene: TRBV4-1
j_gene: TRBJ1-2
len: 14
CDR3aa: ASSQEGTGWHYGYT

v_gene: TRBV12-3/TRBV12-4
j_gene: TRBJ1-5
len: 13
CDR3aa: ASSLESDSDQPQH

v_gene: TRBV7-9
j_gene: TRBJ1-1
len: 13
CDR3aa: ASTLITGGYTEAF

v_gene: TRBV29-1
j_gene: TRBJ1-5
len: 9
CDR3aa: SVGGDQPQH

v_gene: TRBV7-3
j_gene: TRBJ2-5
len: 12
CDR3aa: ASSSSDREETQY